The TCR beta chain under discussion was sequenced for a study of shared clonotypes between healthy human individuals. Study results and limitations: All-four-donor shared clonotypes had higher generation probabilities than non-shared clonotypes did.

Healthy HIV-negative adults without recent acute infections or vaccinations served as donors. CD4+ cells were split into CD45RA+ naive and CD45RA-negative memory subsets. The table came from immunoSEQ multiplex PCR; TCRdb's copy has only in-frame clones and leaves some out. The sample holds over 1.4 million clones, around 97% seen once. The V segment lost 7 bases and the J segment 1 base; nucleotides outside the gene matches: 11. There are 16 residues in the CDR3. Germline CDR1 is WNHNN and CDR2 is SYGVQD (reference sequence). A note on this clone: Antigen: not known.

This rearrangement joins TRBV10-1 to TRBJ2-3; 7 positions match TRBD2. Sequenced input: naive CD4+ T cells sorted from blood. The subset is: CD45RA+ positively selected. This TCR was sampled from a man under 40 in good health. Here the CDR3 DNA reads TGCGCCAGCAACACTTCAATGGGAGGGTGCACAGATACGCAGTATTTT. Amino acid sequence: CASNTSMGGCTDTQYF.